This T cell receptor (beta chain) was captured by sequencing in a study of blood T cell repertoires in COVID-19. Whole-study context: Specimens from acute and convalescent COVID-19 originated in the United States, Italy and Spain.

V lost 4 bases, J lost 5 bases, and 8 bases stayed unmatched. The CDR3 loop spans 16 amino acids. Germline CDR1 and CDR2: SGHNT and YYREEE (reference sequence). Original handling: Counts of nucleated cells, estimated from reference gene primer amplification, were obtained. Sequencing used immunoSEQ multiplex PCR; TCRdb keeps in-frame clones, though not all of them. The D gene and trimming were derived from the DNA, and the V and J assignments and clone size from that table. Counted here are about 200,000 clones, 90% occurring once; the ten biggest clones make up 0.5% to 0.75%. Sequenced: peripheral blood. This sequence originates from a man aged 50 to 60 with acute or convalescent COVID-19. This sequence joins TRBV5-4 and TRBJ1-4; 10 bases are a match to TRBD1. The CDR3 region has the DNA TGTGCCAGCAGCACCCAACCGGGACAGGGGAATGAAAAACTGTTTTTT. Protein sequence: CASSTQPGQGNEKLFF.